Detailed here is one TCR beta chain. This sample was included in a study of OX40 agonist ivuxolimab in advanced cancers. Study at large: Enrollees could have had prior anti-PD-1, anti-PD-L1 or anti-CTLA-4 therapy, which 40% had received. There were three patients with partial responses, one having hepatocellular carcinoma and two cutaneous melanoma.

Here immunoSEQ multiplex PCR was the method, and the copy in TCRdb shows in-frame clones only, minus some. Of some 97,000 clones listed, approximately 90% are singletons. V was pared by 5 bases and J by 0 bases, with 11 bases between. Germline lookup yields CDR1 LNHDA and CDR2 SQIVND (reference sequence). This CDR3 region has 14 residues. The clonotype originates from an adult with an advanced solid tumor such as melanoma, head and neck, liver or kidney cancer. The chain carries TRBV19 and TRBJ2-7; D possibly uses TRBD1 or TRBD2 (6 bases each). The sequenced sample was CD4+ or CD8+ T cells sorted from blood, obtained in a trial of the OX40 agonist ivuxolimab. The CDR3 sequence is CASSAGGGSYEQYF. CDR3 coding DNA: TGTGCCAGTAGTGCCGGAGGGGGCTCCTACGAGCAGTACTTC.